This T cell receptor (beta chain) was recorded in a study of cytomegalovirus exposure and HLA in healthy donors. 60 Vbeta and 13 Jbeta primers were used in PCR. Here immunoSEQ multiplex PCR was the method, and the copy in TCRdb shows in-frame clones only, minus some. This table has some 100,000 clones, around 82% appearing once. Germline CDR1 is SGDLS and CDR2 is YYNGEE. V was trimmed by 4 bases and J by 8 bases, leaving 9 bases between them. This CDR3 has 12 residues. This clone appeared a single time. Antigen specificity is unknown. Broader study findings: Reported performance of the classifier showed diagnosis of cytomegalovirus status with high specificity and sensitivity. It was only CMV serostatus that was available as immune exposure information. Most likely, a cluster of highly shared sequence variants arose as a sequencing artifact.

Donors had nominal health at sampling but likely had unrecorded immune exposures. The receptor's source is a woman aged 45-65 years in good health and CMV-seropositive. This chain joins TRBV9 and TRBJ1-4; D remains ambiguous. Sequencing was carried out using PBMCs. The DNA of the CDR3 is TGTGCCAGCAGCCCCGGAGGGGAAAAACTGTTTTTT. It specifies CASSPGGEKLFF. The complete variable domain, with remaining parts taken from reference TRBV9 and TRBJ1-4, reads DSGVTQTPKHLITATGQRVTLRCSPRSGDLSVYWYQQSLDQGLQFLIQYYNGEERAKGNILERFSAQQFPDLHSELNLSSLELGDSALYFCASSPGGEKLFFGSGTQLSVL.